The clone carrying this T cell receptor (beta chain) was counted once. Its antigen is still unknown. The V end was cut by 1 base, the J end by 2 bases, with 13 bases between. Germline values: CDR1 SGHTA, CDR2 FQGNSA. The CDR3 consists of 16 residues. The data stem from a study of cytomegalovirus exposure and HLA in healthy donors. Overall study: The 95 million to 120 million unique TCR beta sequences, from 150 million to 200 million T cells, were found by an earlier analysis. Overall study results and limits: Sequencing depth roughly uniform across donors was assumed in presence/absence analyses. Cytomegalovirus association was listed for 164 TCR beta chains.

Nominal health characterized the donors when sampled, though unrecorded immune exposures were likely. Use of 60 Vbeta and 13 Jbeta primers characterized the PCR. The data were produced by immunoSEQ multiplex PCR, yet TCRdb's version contains in-frame clones alone and is incomplete. The table has tens of thousands of clones, 85% to 90% seen once; the top ten hold 9.5% to 13%. The source material was PBMCs. The TCR sequence derives from a woman aged 25-40 years in good health and CMV-seropositive. J is TRBJ2-3 and V is TRBV7-2; the D gene is possibly TRBD1 (6 bases). The CDR3, as DNA: TGTGCCAGCAGCTTAGGATCGACAGGAGCCACAGATACGCAGTATTTT. As protein: CASSLGSTGATDTQYF. Full variable domain (missing parts from reference TRBV7-2 and TRBJ2-3): GAGVSQSPSNKVTEKGKDVELRCDPISGHTALYWYRQSLGQGLEFLIYFQGNSAPDKSGLPSDRFSAERTGGSVSTLTIQRTQQEDSAVYLCASSLGSTGATDTQYFGPGTRLTVL.